The rows below give T cell receptor beta chains drawn from one sample of a study of chemoradiotherapy in HPV16-positive cancers. TCRdb's table, derived via immunoSEQ multiplex PCR, lists solely in-frame clones and lacks some. The data contain 8,000 or so clones, around 64% of them singletons. This specimen was acquired from a patient who underwent chemoradiotherapy. These TCRs come from a human donor with HPV-associated anogenital cancer. The CDR3 runs from the conserved cysteine through the conserved F or W. D genes are given only for firm matches. Clone sizes are given selectively: once, few, many, or a class where the clone is expanded.

d_call: .; clone_size: .; v_call: TRBV5-4; cdr3_length: 18; j_call: TRBJ2-1; cdr3_nt: TGTGCCACCTCTCGCGGGGGCCCCCGTTACGATGTCGGAAATGAGCAGTTCTTC; cdr3_aa: CATSRGGPRYDVGNEQFF
d_call: TRBD2; clone_size: .; v_call: TRBV7-8; cdr3_length: 16; j_call: TRBJ2-3; cdr3_nt: TGTGCCAGCAGCCCGCGGACTAGCGGGGGGGCTGATACGCAGTATTTT; cdr3_aa: CASSPRTSGGADTQYF
d_call: .; clone_size: .; v_call: TRBV6-6; cdr3_length: 15; j_call: TRBJ2-1; cdr3_nt: TGTGCCAGCAATCTACAGGGTCGCTCCTACAATGAGCAGTTCTTC; cdr3_aa: CASNLQGRSYNEQFF
d_call: TRBD2; clone_size: .; v_call: TRBV4-2; cdr3_length: 15; j_call: TRBJ2-7; cdr3_nt: TGTGCCAGCAGCCAAGAAATCGGGGGGGGCTACGAGCAGTACTTC; cdr3_aa: CASSQEIGGGYEQYF
d_call: .; clone_size: once; v_call: TRBV29-1; cdr3_length: 15; j_call: TRBJ1-1; cdr3_nt: TGCAGCGTTGAGGACATTCCAAGTTCGAACACTGAAGCTTTCTTT; cdr3_aa: CSVEDIPSSNTEAFF
d_call: .; clone_size: .; v_call: TRBV7-9; cdr3_length: 15; j_call: TRBJ2-7; cdr3_nt: TGTGCCAGCAGCTTGGAATACAGTTTCGCCTACGAGCAGTACTTC; cdr3_aa: CASSLEYSFAYEQYF
d_call: .; clone_size: few; v_call: TRBV11-2; cdr3_length: 12; j_call: TRBJ2-3; cdr3_nt: TGTGCCAGCAGCTTATACACAGATACGCAGTATTTT; cdr3_aa: CASSLYTDTQYF
d_call: .; clone_size: few; v_call: TRBV7-9; cdr3_length: 13; j_call: TRBJ1-1; cdr3_nt: TGTGCCAGCAGCTTATTAGATAACACTGAAGCTTTCTTT; cdr3_aa: CASSLLDNTEAFF
d_call: TRBD1; clone_size: .; v_call: TRBV30; cdr3_length: 14; j_call: TRBJ1-2; cdr3_nt: TGTGCCTGGAGTGCCCGGACAGGATTCTATGGCTACACCTTC; cdr3_aa: CAWSARTGFYGYTF
d_call: .; clone_size: .; v_call: TRBV18; cdr3_length: 11; j_call: TRBJ2-2; cdr3_nt: TGTGCCAGTCGGGACACCGGGGAGCTGTTTTTT; cdr3_aa: CASRDTGELFF
d_call: TRBD1; clone_size: .; v_call: TRBV5-1; cdr3_length: 14; j_call: TRBJ1-2; cdr3_nt: TGCGCCAGCAGCCCAGGGACAGGCGTAAATGGCTACACCTTC; cdr3_aa: CASSPGTGVNGYTF
d_call: TRBD1; clone_size: .; v_call: TRBV6-5; cdr3_length: 15; j_call: TRBJ1-2; cdr3_nt: TGTGCCAGCAGACCACAGGGGGTGCAGCTAGATGGCTACACCTTC; cdr3_aa: CASRPQGVQLDGYTF
d_call: .; clone_size: .; v_call: TRBV29-1; cdr3_length: 13; j_call: TRBJ1-2; cdr3_nt: TGCAGCGTTGCCGACAGCATTAACTATGGCTACACCTTC; cdr3_aa: CSVADSINYGYTF
d_call: .; clone_size: .; v_call: TRBV7-9; cdr3_length: 12; j_call: TRBJ1-2; cdr3_nt: TGTGCCAGCAGCTATCAGGGGTATGGCTACACCTTC; cdr3_aa: CASSYQGYGYTF
d_call: .; clone_size: .; v_call: TRBV15; cdr3_length: 18; j_call: TRBJ1-2; cdr3_nt: TGTGCCACCAGCAGATCGCCGGGACAATTATCCAGGCACTATGGCTACACCTTC; cdr3_aa: CATSRSPGQLSRHYGYTF
d_call: TRBD1; clone_size: .; v_call: TRBV18; cdr3_length: 12; j_call: TRBJ1-1; cdr3_nt: TGTGCCAGCTCTCGACAGGGAACTGAAGCTTTCTTT; cdr3_aa: CASSRQGTEAFF
d_call: .; clone_size: .; v_call: TRBV18; cdr3_length: 13; j_call: TRBJ1-5; cdr3_nt: TGTGCCAGCTCAGGGGTCGACAATCAGCCCCAGCATTTT; cdr3_aa: CASSGVDNQPQHF
d_call: TRBD1; clone_size: large; v_call: TRBV28; cdr3_length: 14; j_call: TRBJ1-3; cdr3_nt: TGTGCCAGCAGACAGGGGTCCTCTGGAAACACCATATATTTT; cdr3_aa: CASRQGSSGNTIYF
d_call: TRBD1; clone_size: .; v_call: TRBV28; cdr3_length: 19; j_call: TRBJ1-2; cdr3_nt: TGTGCCAGCAGTGCCTCAGGGGGCGCCTTATCGGGCGATAACTATGGCTACACCTTC; cdr3_aa: CASSASGGALSGDNYGYTF
d_call: .; clone_size: .; v_call: TRBV5-6; cdr3_length: 12; j_call: TRBJ2-1; cdr3_nt: TGTGCCAGCAGCGCCGGACTCGGCGAGCAGTTCTTC; cdr3_aa: CASSAGLGEQFF
d_call: TRBD1; clone_size: once; v_call: TRBV10-3; cdr3_length: 13; j_call: TRBJ2-7; cdr3_nt: TGTGCCATCAGTGAGTTCAGGGGGTACGAGCAGTACTTC; cdr3_aa: CAISEFRGYEQYF
d_call: .; clone_size: .; v_call: TRBV28; cdr3_length: 16; j_call: TRBJ1-1; cdr3_nt: TGTGCCAGCAGTTTTGGCGGTTCCTCCGGAAGCCTCGGCGCTTTCTTT; cdr3_aa: CASSFGGSSGSLGAFF
d_call: TRBD2; clone_size: .; v_call: TRBV10-3; cdr3_length: 16; j_call: TRBJ2-7; cdr3_nt: TGTGCCATCAGTGGCTTGGAGCGGGGGACCTCCTACGAGCAGTACTTC; cdr3_aa: CAISGLERGTSYEQYF
d_call: TRBD1; clone_size: .; v_call: TRBV2; cdr3_length: 16; j_call: TRBJ1-4; cdr3_nt: TGTGCCAGCAGAACCTGGACAGGGCAGGGAAGTGAAAAACTGTTTTTT; cdr3_aa: CASRTWTGQGSEKLFF
d_call: .; clone_size: .; v_call: TRBV9; cdr3_length: 13; j_call: TRBJ1-1; cdr3_nt: TGTGCCAGCAGCGTAGAGGCGACAGCCGTAGCTTTCTTT; cdr3_aa: CASSVEATAVAFF
d_call: TRBD1; clone_size: .; v_call: TRBV5-5; cdr3_length: 15; j_call: TRBJ1-1; cdr3_nt: TGTGCCAGCAGCTTTGACAGGGTCCCTAGGACTGAAGCTTTCTTT; cdr3_aa: CASSFDRVPRTEAFF
d_call: .; clone_size: .; v_call: TRBV6-5; cdr3_length: 14; j_call: TRBJ1-2; cdr3_nt: TGTGCCAGCAGTTACGATAGGGGGTCGGAGGGCTACACCTTC; cdr3_aa: CASSYDRGSEGYTF
d_call: .; clone_size: once; v_call: TRBV15; cdr3_length: 15; j_call: TRBJ2-1; cdr3_nt: TGTGCCACCAGCAGAGGGACTAGGGGGGGGAATGAGCAGTTCTTC; cdr3_aa: CATSRGTRGGNEQFF
d_call: TRBD1; clone_size: .; v_call: TRBV4-3; cdr3_length: 20; j_call: TRBJ2-6; cdr3_nt: TGCGCCAGCAGCCAGTTCCCGGGACAGGGGTCCAACTCTGGGGCCAACGTCCTGACTTTC; cdr3_aa: CASSQFPGQGSNSGANVLTF
d_call: .; clone_size: .; v_call: TRBV5-1; cdr3_length: 14; j_call: TRBJ2-1; cdr3_nt: TGCGCCAGCAGCTTGGCCCAAGGTCACGATGAGCAGTTCTTC; cdr3_aa: CASSLAQGHDEQFF
d_call: TRBD2; clone_size: once; v_call: TRBV7-2; cdr3_length: 15; j_call: TRBJ2-7; cdr3_nt: TGTGCCAGCAGCACCGTAGCGGGGGCGGTCCACGAGCAGTACTTC; cdr3_aa: CASSTVAGAVHEQYF
d_call: .; clone_size: .; v_call: TRBV18; cdr3_length: 14; j_call: TRBJ1-5; cdr3_nt: TGTGCCAGCTCACCACAGAAGGGAGATCAGCCCCAGCATTTT; cdr3_aa: CASSPQKGDQPQHF
d_call: .; clone_size: .; v_call: TRBV28; cdr3_length: 14; j_call: TRBJ2-1; cdr3_nt: TGTGCCAGCAGTTTGACCCACAGGCCCCATGAGCAGTTCTTC; cdr3_aa: CASSLTHRPHEQFF
d_call: .; clone_size: .; v_call: TRBV10-3; cdr3_length: 14; j_call: TRBJ1-2; cdr3_nt: TGTGCCATCAGTGAGGGCAGGGTCGACTATGGCTACACCTTC; cdr3_aa: CAISEGRVDYGYTF
d_call: .; clone_size: .; v_call: TRBV6-6; cdr3_length: 13; j_call: TRBJ1-6; cdr3_nt: TGTGCCAGCAAAAGGGGCGAGGGGCCACCCCTCCACTTT; cdr3_aa: CASKRGEGPPLHF
d_call: .; clone_size: .; v_call: TRBV6-1; cdr3_length: 13; j_call: TRBJ1-5; cdr3_nt: TGTGCCAGCTCCTACGGAAGCAATCAGCCCCAGCATTTT; cdr3_aa: CASSYGSNQPQHF
d_call: .; clone_size: once; v_call: TRBV19; cdr3_length: 15; j_call: TRBJ2-2; cdr3_nt: TGTGCCAGTAATTCCGGGGCTTCTAACACCGGGGAGCTGTTTTTT; cdr3_aa: CASNSGASNTGELFF
d_call: .; clone_size: once; v_call: TRBV9; cdr3_length: 14; j_call: TRBJ2-7; cdr3_nt: TGTGCCAGCAGCGTAGGTCAGGATATTTACGAGCAGTACTTC; cdr3_aa: CASSVGQDIYEQYF
d_call: TRBD2; clone_size: .; v_call: TRBV9; cdr3_length: 17; j_call: TRBJ2-7; cdr3_nt: TGTGCCAGCAGCGTAGTCGGCGGGGGGGCCGGGGCCTACGAGCAGTACTTC; cdr3_aa: CASSVVGGGAGAYEQYF
d_call: TRBD1; clone_size: .; v_call: TRBV7-8; cdr3_length: 15; j_call: TRBJ1-5; cdr3_nt: TGTGCCAGCAGCACCCGGACAGGGGGCTTATTGCCCCAGCATTTT; cdr3_aa: CASSTRTGGLLPQHF
d_call: .; clone_size: few; v_call: TRBV28; cdr3_length: 14; j_call: TRBJ1-5; cdr3_nt: TGTGCCAGCAGTTTGGTGTGGGGGAATCAGCCCCAGCATTTT; cdr3_aa: CASSLVWGNQPQHF
d_call: TRBD1; clone_size: few; v_call: TRBV20-1; cdr3_length: 11; j_call: TRBJ1-1; cdr3_nt: TGCAGTGCTAGACCGGACAGGGAGGCTTTCTTT; cdr3_aa: CSARPDREAFF
d_call: .; clone_size: .; v_call: TRBV6-6; cdr3_length: 13; j_call: TRBJ1-1; cdr3_nt: TGTGCCAGCAGTGAGGGACAAAACACTGAAGCTTTCTTT; cdr3_aa: CASSEGQNTEAFF
d_call: .; clone_size: .; v_call: TRBV7-3; cdr3_length: 13; j_call: TRBJ1-1; cdr3_nt: TGTGCCAGCAGCCGGCAACACAACACTGAAGCTTTCTTT; cdr3_aa: CASSRQHNTEAFF
d_call: .; clone_size: .; v_call: TRBV27; cdr3_length: 12; j_call: TRBJ2-3; cdr3_nt: TGTGCCAGCAAGGAGAGGGGCGGTACGCAGTATTTT; cdr3_aa: CASKERGGTQYF
d_call: TRBD2; clone_size: .; v_call: TRBV4-3; cdr3_length: 15; j_call: TRBJ2-7; cdr3_nt: TGCGCCAGCAGCCAAGAGGCGGGGGGAGGCTACGAGCAGTACTTC; cdr3_aa: CASSQEAGGGYEQYF
d_call: .; clone_size: .; v_call: TRBV2; cdr3_length: 14; j_call: TRBJ1-5; cdr3_nt: TGTGCCAGCAGCCCCTTCAGTGGAGATCAGCCCCAGCATTTT; cdr3_aa: CASSPFSGDQPQHF
d_call: .; clone_size: .; v_call: TRBV4-1; cdr3_length: 15; j_call: TRBJ1-3; cdr3_nt: TGCGCCAGCAGCCCCTGGACGGAGGGAGGAAACACCATATATTTT; cdr3_aa: CASSPWTEGGNTIYF
d_call: TRBD2; clone_size: once; v_call: TRBV6-6; cdr3_length: 16; j_call: TRBJ2-5; cdr3_nt: TGTGCCAGCAGTTATCGCGGGACTAGCGGGAAAGAGACCCAGTACTTC; cdr3_aa: CASSYRGTSGKETQYF
d_call: .; clone_size: .; v_call: TRBV6-5; cdr3_length: 13; j_call: TRBJ1-2; cdr3_nt: TGTGCCAGCAGTTACTTAGGGGGAAATGGCTACACCTTC; cdr3_aa: CASSYLGGNGYTF
d_call: .; clone_size: .; v_call: TRBV19; cdr3_length: 12; j_call: TRBJ1-1; cdr3_nt: TGTGCCAGTAGTATTGGAAGTGGTGAAGCTTTCTTT; cdr3_aa: CASSIGSGEAFF
d_call: .; clone_size: once; v_call: TRBV4-3; cdr3_length: 13; j_call: TRBJ1-6; cdr3_nt: TGCGCCAGCAGCCAAGAACTTGTCACACCCCTCCACTTT; cdr3_aa: CASSQELVTPLHF
d_call: TRBD2; clone_size: .; v_call: TRBV5-4; cdr3_length: 16; j_call: TRBJ2-1; cdr3_nt: TGTGCCAGCAGCCTAGCTCTAGCGGGGGTTTACAATGAGCAGTTCTTC; cdr3_aa: CASSLALAGVYNEQFF
d_call: TRBD2; clone_size: .; v_call: TRBV6-4; cdr3_length: 15; j_call: TRBJ2-1; cdr3_nt: TGTGCCAGCAGTGAAGGGCTAGCGGGTCCCAATGAGCAGTTCTTC; cdr3_aa: CASSEGLAGPNEQFF
d_call: TRBD1; clone_size: .; v_call: TRBV11-2; cdr3_length: 14; j_call: TRBJ1-2; cdr3_nt: TGTGCCAGCACCCCCGACAGGGCTAACTATGGCTACACCTTC; cdr3_aa: CASTPDRANYGYTF
d_call: .; clone_size: few; v_call: TRBV4-1; cdr3_length: 11; j_call: TRBJ1-1; cdr3_nt: TGCGCCAGCAGCCAAGGTCAGGAAGCTTTCTTT; cdr3_aa: CASSQGQEAFF
d_call: .; clone_size: few; v_call: TRBV29-1; cdr3_length: 12; j_call: TRBJ1-1; cdr3_nt: TGCAGCGTTAACGACAGGAACACTGAAGCTTTCTTT; cdr3_aa: CSVNDRNTEAFF
d_call: .; clone_size: .; v_call: TRBV14; cdr3_length: 12; j_call: TRBJ1-6; cdr3_nt: TGTGCCAGCAGTCTAGATAATTCACCCCTCCACTTT; cdr3_aa: CASSLDNSPLHF
d_call: .; clone_size: few; v_call: TRBV2; cdr3_length: 13; j_call: TRBJ1-2; cdr3_nt: TGTGCCAGCAGTATCGAGGGCAACTATGGCTACACCTTC; cdr3_aa: CASSIEGNYGYTF